This T cell receptor beta chain was captured in a study of cytomegalovirus exposure and HLA in healthy donors. Across the whole study: Some 85 million unique TCRs, all from HLA-typed donors, were included in an early release of the data.

The length of the CDR3 is 14 residues. The V gene's germline CDR1 is MDHEN and CDR2 SYDVKM. Trimming stripped 5 bases from V and 7 bases from J, with 15 bases between. Findings of the study overall: Association with HLA alleles at 0.05 false discovery rate was found for around 15,000 TCR beta sequences in a later analysis.

On this clone: Its specificity is unknown. The same CDR3 can be traced to other DNA sequences in this sample.

Primers included in the PCR were 60 Vbeta and 13 Jbeta primers. How the authors handled the data: In a later analysis, around 10 million of 65 million to 80 million unique beta chains occurred in at least two donors. Clones were read by immunoSEQ multiplex PCR, and TCRdb kept only the in-frame ones, dropping some. The V and J calls and clone size were taken over from that table, and D and trimming were inferred from the DNA. Its table records 200,000 to 250,000 clones. The chain combines TRBV28 with TRBJ1-5, with D possibly matching TRBD1 (5 bases). The sample was PBMCs. The clonotype was recovered from a woman aged 25 to 45 in good health and CMV-seropositive. Here the CDR3 DNA reads TGTGCCAGCAGTCCCCAGGGATCGCACCAGCCCCAGCATTTT. Encoded protein: CASSPQGSHQPQHF.